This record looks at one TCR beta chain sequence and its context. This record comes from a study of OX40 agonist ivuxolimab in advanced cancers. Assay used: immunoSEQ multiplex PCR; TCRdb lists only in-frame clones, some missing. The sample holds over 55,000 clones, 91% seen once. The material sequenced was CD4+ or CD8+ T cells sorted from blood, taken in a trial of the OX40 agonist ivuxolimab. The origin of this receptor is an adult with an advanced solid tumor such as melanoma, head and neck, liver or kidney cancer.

The CDR3 nucleotides read TGTGCCAGCAGCTTAGGGGGGACTAGCCAGTACAATGAGCAGTTCTTC. Protein sequence: CASSLGGTSQYNEQFF. This sequence joins TRBV7-9 and TRBJ2-1; 9 bases match TRBD2. The CDR3 covers 16 residues. Germline V gene lookup returns CDR1 SEHNR and CDR2 FQNEAQ (reference sequence). The trim removed 1 base at V and 4 bases at J, leaving 5 bases unmatched.